These 16 T cell receptor beta chains were sequenced from one sample in a study of cytomegalovirus exposure and HLA in healthy donors. PCR employed 60 Vbeta and 13 Jbeta primers. Sequencing used immunoSEQ multiplex PCR; TCRdb keeps in-frame clones, though not all of them. The sample consists of roughly 160,000 clones, more than 65% of them appearing once. The specimen sequenced was PBMCs. These receptors all come from a man under 40 in good health and CMV-seronegative.

The chain couples TRBV11-2 to TRBJ1-6, with D hard to call. Germline assignment: CDR1 SGHAT and CDR2 FQNNGV. The CDR3 covers 14 residues. The ends were cut back, 7 bases at V and 0 bases at J, with 7 bases in the middle. The DNA of the CDR3 is TGTGCCAGCAAAAAGAGCTCCTATAATTCACCCCTCCACTTT. It codes for CASKKSSYNSPLHF.

V and J are TRBV7-3 and TRBJ2-3; 7 bases align to TRBD2. Trimming cost V 4 bases and J 2 bases; bases outside gene matches: 9. This CDR3 is built from 16 residues. Germline V gene lookup returns CDR1 SGHTA and CDR2 FQGTGA. This CDR3 is CASSWRQRGATDTQYF. DNA for the CDR3: TGTGCCAGCAGCTGGAGACAGCGGGGAGCCACAGATACGCAGTATTTT. Looking up the rest from reference TRBV7-3 and TRBJ2-3 gives the full variable domain: GAGVSQTPSNKVTEKGKYVELRCDPISGHTALYWYRQSLGQGPEFLIYFQGTGAADDSGLPNDRFFAVRPEGSVSTLKIQRTERGDSAVYLCASSWRQRGATDTQYFGPGTRLTVL.

The chain joins TRBV11-2 to TRBJ1-2, with D perhaps matching TRBD1 (5 bases). The CDR3 extends over 14 amino acids. The germline CDR1 and CDR2 sequences are SGHAT and FQNNGV. V dropped 4 bases and J dropped 8 bases, with 17 bases sitting between them. This CDR3 reads CASSSGGGGEGYTF. CDR3 bases: TGTGCCAGCAGCTCGGGGGGGGGAGGGGAGGGCTACACCTTC.

In the case of this clone: An end of the junction differs from the germline gene, which may be a read error. The chain employs TRBV7-9 and TRBJ1-5; D not certain. The CDR3 is made up of 13 amino acids. Germline-derived CDR1 and CDR2 are SEHNR and FQNEAQ (reference sequence). In nucleotides, the CDR3 is TGTTCCAGCAGCTCCCAGGTGGATCAGCCCCAGCATTTT. Protein sequence: CSSSSQVDQPQHF.

Only one count was recorded for this clone. The genes are TRBV7-2 and TRBJ1-1, with D possibly TRBD1 on 6 matching bases. The CDR3 loop spans 15 amino acids. Germline CDR1 SGHTA, CDR2 FQGNSA. The V gene lost 3 bases and the J gene lost 2 bases, with 13 bases spanning the gap. As DNA, the CDR3 is TGTGCCAGCAGCTTCTCCTCGGACAGCAACACTGAAGCTTTCTTT. Its protein is CASSFSSDSNTEAFF.

The rearrangement joins TRBV19 to TRBJ2-1; 7 bases are a match to TRBD2. The V and J ends lost 3 bases and 4 bases, in that order; junction bases with no gene match: 6. The germline V gene encodes CDR1 LNHDA and CDR2 SQIVND (reference sequence). CDR3 length: 15 residues. The CDR3 loop is CASSMTGGLYNEQFF. Here the CDR3 DNA reads TGTGCCAGTAGTATGACCGGGGGGTTGTACAATGAGCAGTTCTTC.

The rearrangement uses TRBV30 and TRBJ1-5, with D perhaps TRBD1 (6 bases). CDR1 GTSNPN and CDR2 SVGIG come from the germline V gene (reference sequence). The CDR3 is 12 amino acids. Trimming pared 6 bases from V and 2 bases from J, leaving 8 bases between. For the CDR3, the DNA is TGTGCCTGCCGACAGGGCAATCAGCCCCAGCATTTT. Protein: CACRQGNQPQHF.

This rearrangement joins TRBV27 to TRBJ2-5; 11 bases map to TRBD2. Germline CDR1 is MNHEY and CDR2 is SMNVEV (reference sequence). The CDR3 loop spans 21 amino acids. Germline trimming cut 7 bases from V and 5 bases from J; bases unmatched to any gene: 27. CDR3 nucleotides: TGTGCCAGCATGAGACAGGGCGTTTTCCCCACACTAGCGGGAGTCGGGGAGACCCAGTACTTC. This translates into CASMRQGVFPTLAGVGETQYF.

J is TRBJ1-1 and V is TRBV30; D is undetermined. The CDR3 consists of 14 residues. V lost 0 bases, J lost 0 bases, and 8 bases lay in between. Per the germline V gene, CDR1 is GTSNPN and CDR2 is SVGIG (reference sequence). The CDR3 DNA sequence: TGTGCCTGGAGTGTTGTTGGAGTGAACACTGAAGCTTTCTTT. Protein product: CAWSVVGVNTEAFF.

With respect to this clone: This sample includes further DNA sequences coding for the same CDR3. This rearrangement joins TRBV9 to TRBJ2-1; possible D gene TRBD2, 5 bases. Germline V CDR1 and CDR2: SGDLS, YYNGEE. The CDR3 is 16 amino acids. The ends were cut back, 0 bases at V and 0 bases at J, with 10 bases in the middle. CDR3 in amino acids: CASSVGGSSSYNEQFF. DNA for the CDR3: TGTGCCAGCAGCGTAGGAGGGTCAAGCTCCTACAATGAGCAGTTCTTC. Full variable domain (outside the CDR3, taken from reference TRBV9 and TRBJ2-1): DSGVTQTPKHLITATGQRVTLRCSPRSGDLSVYWYQQSLDQGLQFLIQYYNGEERAKGNILERFSAQQFPDLHSELNLSSLELGDSALYFCASSVGGSSSYNEQFFGPGTRLTVL.

The rearrangement uses TRBV7-6 and TRBJ2-6, with D perhaps TRBD1 (5 bases). Trimming left V 3 bases short and J 1 base short, with 13 bases between. The CDR3 totals 17 residues. The germline V gene has CDR1 SGHVS and CDR2 FNYEAQ. The CDR3 sequence is CASSFSLQGSGANVLTF. The CDR3 region has the DNA TGTGCCAGCAGCTTTTCTCTCCAGGGATCTGGGGCCAACGTCCTGACTTTC.

The chain employs TRBV28 and TRBJ1-5; TRBD1 is a possible D gene (5 bases). V dropped 3 bases and J dropped 0 bases, with 18 bases sitting between them. This CDR3 region has 18 residues. Per the germline V gene, CDR1 is MDHEN and CDR2 is SYDVKM. CDR3 protein: CASSFLSGHLYSNQPQHF. For the CDR3, the DNA is TGTGCCAGCAGTTTTTTGTCTGGACACCTCTATAGCAATCAGCCCCAGCATTTT.

This clone appeared a single time. The chain carries TRBV19 and TRBJ1-5; no clear D gene. Germline V lookup: CDR1 LNHDA, CDR2 SQIVND (reference sequence). The CDR3 runs to 15 residues. V lost 3 bases, J lost 3 bases, and 12 bases lay in between. The CDR3 loop reads CASSIEQIDNQPQHF. For the CDR3, the DNA is TGTGCCAGTAGTATCGAACAGATAGACAATCAGCCCCAGCATTTT. Combining the CDR3 with reference TRBV19 and TRBJ1-5 gives the whole variable domain DGGITQSPKYLFRKEGQNVTLSCEQNLNHDAMYWYRQDPGQGLRLIYYSQIVNDFQKGDIAEGYSVSREKKESFPLTVTSAQKNPTAFYLCASSIEQIDNQPQHFGDGTRLSIL.

This clone was seen just once. The gene calls are TRBV6-5 and TRBJ2-7; 7 bases agree with TRBD2. The germline V gene has CDR1 MNHEY and CDR2 SVGAGI. V shed 0 bases and J 0 bases; nucleotides not matched to a gene: 5. This CDR3 comprises 16 residues. The CDR3 protein is CASSYSTAGSSYEQYF. CDR3 sequence (DNA): TGTGCCAGCAGTTACTCGACAGCGGGAAGCTCCTACGAGCAGTACTTC.

The V call is TRBV30, the J call TRBJ1-5, with a tentative D call TRBD1 (5 bases). Trimming removed 5 bases at V and 0 bases at J, with 11 bases between. This CDR3 has 14 amino acids. Germline CDR1 reads GTSNPN; CDR2 reads SVGIG (reference sequence). CDR3 sequence (DNA): TGTGCCTGGGACAGTTCCGTTAGCAATCAGCCCCAGCATTTT. Protein product: CAWDSSVSNQPQHF.

This clone was picked up a small number of times. The chain combines TRBV29-1 with TRBJ2-5; D may be TRBD2 (7 bases). CDR1 is SQVTM, CDR2 ANQGSEA, per germline. There are 13 residues in the CDR3. V was pared by 4 bases and J by 5 bases, with 14 bases between. The CDR3 DNA reads TGCAGCGTTGGGGGGGGCTGGGGGGAGACCCAGTACTTC. It encodes CSVGGGWGETQYF.